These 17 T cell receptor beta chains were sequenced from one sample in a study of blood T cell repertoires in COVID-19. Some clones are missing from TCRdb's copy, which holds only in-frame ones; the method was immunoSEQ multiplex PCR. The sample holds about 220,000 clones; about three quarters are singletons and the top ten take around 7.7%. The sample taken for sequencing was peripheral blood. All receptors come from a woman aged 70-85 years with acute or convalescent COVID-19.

In DNA form, the CDR3 reads TGTGCCAGCAGTGAAGGGACAGGGGCGTTAAATGAGCAGTTCTTC. It translates to CASSEGTGALNEQFF. J is TRBJ2-1 and V is TRBV2; 9 bases are a match to TRBD1. The V and J ends lost 1 base and 7 bases, in that order; junction bases with no gene match: 5. The CDR3 runs 15 residues. Germline V gene lookup returns CDR1 SNHLY and CDR2 FYNNEI.

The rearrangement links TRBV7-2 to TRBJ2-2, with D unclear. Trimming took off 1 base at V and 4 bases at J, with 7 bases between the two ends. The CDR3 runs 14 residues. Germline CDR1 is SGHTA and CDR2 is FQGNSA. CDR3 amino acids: CASSLDYITGELFF. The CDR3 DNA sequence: TGTGCCAGCAGCTTAGACTACATCACCGGGGAGCTGTTTTTT.

CDR3 residues: CASSLGGFADTQYF. CDR3 nucleotides: TGTGCCAGCAGCTTGGGCGGGTTCGCAGATACGCAGTATTTT. J is TRBJ2-3 and V is TRBV5-5, with D possibly TRBD2 on 5 matching bases. The CDR3 is 14 amino acids. V was cut by 0 bases and J by 4 bases, with 9 bases left in between. Germline V gene sequence: CDR1 SGHKS, CDR2 YYEKEE (reference sequence).

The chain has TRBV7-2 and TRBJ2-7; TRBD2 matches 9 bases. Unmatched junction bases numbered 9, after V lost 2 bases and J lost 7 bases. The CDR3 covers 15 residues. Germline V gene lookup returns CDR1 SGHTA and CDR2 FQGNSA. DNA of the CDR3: TGTGCCAGCAGCTTACGCGCGGGGGGGCCGGAAGAGCAGTACTTC. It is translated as CASSLRAGGPEEQYF.

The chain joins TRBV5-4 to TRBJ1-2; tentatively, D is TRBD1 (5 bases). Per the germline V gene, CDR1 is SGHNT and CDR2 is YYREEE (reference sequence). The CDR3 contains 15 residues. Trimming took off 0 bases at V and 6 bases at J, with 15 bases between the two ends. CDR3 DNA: TGTGCCAGCAGCTTGGACAGGAGCCCCCGAGATGGCTACACCTTC. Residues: CASSLDRSPRDGYTF.

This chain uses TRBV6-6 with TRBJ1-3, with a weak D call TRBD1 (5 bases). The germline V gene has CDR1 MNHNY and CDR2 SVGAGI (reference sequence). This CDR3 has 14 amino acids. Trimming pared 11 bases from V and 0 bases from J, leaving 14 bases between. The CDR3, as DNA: TGTGCCTGTAGGACACCCAACTCTGGAAACACCATATATTTT. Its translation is CACRTPNSGNTIYF.

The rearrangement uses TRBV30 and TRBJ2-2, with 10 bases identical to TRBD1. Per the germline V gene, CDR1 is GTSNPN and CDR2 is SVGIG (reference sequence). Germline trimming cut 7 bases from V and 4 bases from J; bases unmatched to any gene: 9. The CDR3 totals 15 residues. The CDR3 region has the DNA TGTGCCTTTAAGGACAGGGGGAAGATCACCGGGGAGCTGTTTTTT. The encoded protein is CAFKDRGKITGELFF.

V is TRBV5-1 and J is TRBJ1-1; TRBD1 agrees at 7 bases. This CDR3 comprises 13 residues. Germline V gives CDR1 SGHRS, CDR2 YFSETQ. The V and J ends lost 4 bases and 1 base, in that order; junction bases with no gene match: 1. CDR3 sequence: CASSRQGNTEAFF. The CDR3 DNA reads TGCGCCAGCAGCCGACAGGGGAACACTGAAGCTTTCTTT. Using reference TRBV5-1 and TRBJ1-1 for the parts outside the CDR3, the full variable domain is KAGVTQTPRYLIKTRGQQVTLSCSPISGHRSVSWYQQTPGQGLQFLFEYFSETQRNKGNFPGRFSGRQFSNSRSEMNVSTLELGDSALYLCASSRQGNTEAFFGQGTRLTVV.

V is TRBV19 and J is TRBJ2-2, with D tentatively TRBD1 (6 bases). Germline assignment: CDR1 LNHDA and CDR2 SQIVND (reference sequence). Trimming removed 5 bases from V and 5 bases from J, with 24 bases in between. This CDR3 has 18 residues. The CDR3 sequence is CASSGIYGGLEGTGELFF. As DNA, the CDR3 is TGTGCCAGTAGTGGCATCTATGGGGGCCTTGAGGGGACCGGGGAGCTGTTTTTT.

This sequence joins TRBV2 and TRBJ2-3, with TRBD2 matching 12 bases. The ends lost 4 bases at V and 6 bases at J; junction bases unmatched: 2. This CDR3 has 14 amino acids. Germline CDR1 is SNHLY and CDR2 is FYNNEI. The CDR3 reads CASSGTSGADTQYF. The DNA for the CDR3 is TGTGCCAGCAGTGGGACTAGCGGGGCCGATACGCAGTATTTT.

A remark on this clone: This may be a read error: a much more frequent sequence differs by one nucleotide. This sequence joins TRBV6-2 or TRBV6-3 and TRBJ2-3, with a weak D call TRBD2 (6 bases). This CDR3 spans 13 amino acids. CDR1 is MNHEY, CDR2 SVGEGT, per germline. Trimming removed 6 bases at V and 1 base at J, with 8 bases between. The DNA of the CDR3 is TGTGCCAGCAGCTTAGCGGGCACAGATACGCAGTATTTT. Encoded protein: CASSLAGTDTQYF.

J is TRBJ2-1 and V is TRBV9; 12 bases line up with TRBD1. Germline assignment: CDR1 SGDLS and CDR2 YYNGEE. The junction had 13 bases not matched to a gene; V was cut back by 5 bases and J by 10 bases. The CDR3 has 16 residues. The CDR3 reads CASSPGGGQGAGEQFF. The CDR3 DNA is TGTGCCAGCAGTCCTGGAGGGGGACAGGGGGCAGGAGAGCAGTTCTTC.

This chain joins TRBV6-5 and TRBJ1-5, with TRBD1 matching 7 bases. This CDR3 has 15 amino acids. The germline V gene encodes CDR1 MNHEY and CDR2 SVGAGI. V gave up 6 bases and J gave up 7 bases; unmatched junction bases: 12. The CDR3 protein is CASSRTYRGGQPQHF. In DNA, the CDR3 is TGTGCCAGCAGCCGAACGTACAGGGGCGGACAGCCCCAGCATTTT.

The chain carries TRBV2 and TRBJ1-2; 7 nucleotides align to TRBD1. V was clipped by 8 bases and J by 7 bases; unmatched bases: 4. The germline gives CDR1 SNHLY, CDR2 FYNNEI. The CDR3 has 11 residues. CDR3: CASGTAFGYTF. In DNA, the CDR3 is TGTGCCAGCGGGACAGCCTTTGGCTACACCTTC.

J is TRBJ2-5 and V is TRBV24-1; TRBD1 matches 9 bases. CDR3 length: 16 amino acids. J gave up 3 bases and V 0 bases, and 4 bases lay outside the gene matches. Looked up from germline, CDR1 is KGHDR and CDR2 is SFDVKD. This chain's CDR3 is CATSDLPGTGKETQYF. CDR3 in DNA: TGTGCCACCAGTGATTTGCCCGGGACAGGGAAAGAGACCCAGTACTTC.

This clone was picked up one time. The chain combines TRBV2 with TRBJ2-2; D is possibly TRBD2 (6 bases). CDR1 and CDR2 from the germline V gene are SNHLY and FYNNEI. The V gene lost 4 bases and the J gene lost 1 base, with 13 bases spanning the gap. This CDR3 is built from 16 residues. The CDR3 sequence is CASSATVRGNTGELFF. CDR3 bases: TGTGCCAGCAGTGCTACTGTGCGGGGGAACACCGGGGAGCTGTTTTTT.

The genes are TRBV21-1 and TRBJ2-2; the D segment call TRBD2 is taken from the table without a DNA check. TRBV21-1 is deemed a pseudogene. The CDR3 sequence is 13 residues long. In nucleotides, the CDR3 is TGTGCCAGCAACACGGGGGGGACCGGGGAGCTGTTTTTT. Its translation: CASNTGGTGELFF.